This T cell receptor (beta chain) was sequenced for a study of OX40 agonist ivuxolimab in advanced cancers. Whole-study context: Partial responses, seen in three patients, involved one hepatocellular carcinoma and two cutaneous melanomas.

Concerning this clone: Antigen: not known.

Cycle 7 day 1, cycle 4 day 1, and baseline were the timepoints at which blood was sampled. This table comes from immunoSEQ multiplex PCR, and its TCRdb copy is limited to in-frame clones, with some not included. The data contain tens of thousands of clones, around 89% of them singletons. This CDR3 spans 14 amino acids. Germline V gene sequence: CDR1 SQVTM, CDR2 ANQGSEA. Trimming removed 7 bases at V and 5 bases at J, with 17 bases between. Study-level results: By week 6 at 0.1 to 3.0 mg/kg, blood CD4+ and CD8+ T cells had expanded clonally. People who partly responded at 0.1-3.0 mg/kg had some of the least clonal expansion seen.

The specimen comprised CD4+ or CD8+ T cells sorted from blood, sampled in a trial of the OX40 agonist ivuxolimab. The sequence derives from an adult with an advanced solid tumor such as melanoma, head and neck, liver or kidney cancer. The J gene is TRBJ1-4, the V gene TRBV29-1; D unclear. CDR3 residues: CSAGPGPWNEKLFF. The DNA of the CDR3 is TGCAGCGCGGGCCCGGGCCCCTGGAATGAAAAACTGTTTTTT.